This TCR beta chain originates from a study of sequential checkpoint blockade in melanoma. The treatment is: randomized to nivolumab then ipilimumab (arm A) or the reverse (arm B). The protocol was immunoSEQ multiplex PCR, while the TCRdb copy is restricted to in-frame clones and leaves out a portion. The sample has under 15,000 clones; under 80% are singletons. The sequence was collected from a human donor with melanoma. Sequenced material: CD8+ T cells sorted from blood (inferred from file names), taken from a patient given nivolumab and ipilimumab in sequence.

The DNA of the CDR3 is TGTGCCAGCAGTTACTCATCGGGAAACAGCTATGGCTACACCTTC. Its translation is CASSYSSGNSYGYTF. The rearrangement joins TRBV6-5 to TRBJ1-2; no clear D gene. CDR1 MNHEY and CDR2 SVGAGI come from the germline V gene. The V end lost 0 bases, the J end lost 4 bases, and 12 bases lay between the germline ends. The CDR3 is made up of 15 amino acids.